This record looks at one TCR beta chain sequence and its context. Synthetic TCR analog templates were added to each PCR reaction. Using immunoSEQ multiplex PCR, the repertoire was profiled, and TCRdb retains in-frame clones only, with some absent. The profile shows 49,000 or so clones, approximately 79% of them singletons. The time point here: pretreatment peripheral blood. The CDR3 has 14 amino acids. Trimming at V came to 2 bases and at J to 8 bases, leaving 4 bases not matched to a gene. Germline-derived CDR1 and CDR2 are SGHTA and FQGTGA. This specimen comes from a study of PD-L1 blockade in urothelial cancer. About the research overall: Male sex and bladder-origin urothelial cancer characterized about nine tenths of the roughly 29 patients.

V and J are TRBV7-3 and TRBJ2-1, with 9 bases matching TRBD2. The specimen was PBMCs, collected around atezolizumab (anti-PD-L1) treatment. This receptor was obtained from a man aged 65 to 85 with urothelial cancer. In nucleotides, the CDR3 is TGTGCCAGCAGCTTACAGCGGGAGGAATATGAGCAGTTCTTC. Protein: CASSLQREEYEQFF. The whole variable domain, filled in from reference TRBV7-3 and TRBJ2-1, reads GAGVSQTPSNKVTEKGKYVELRCDPISGHTALYWYRQSLGQGPEFLIYFQGTGAADDSGLPNDRFFAVRPEGSVSTLKIQRTERGDSAVYLCASSLQREEYEQFFGPGTRLTVL.